These 13 T cell receptor beta chains share one sample of origin, sequenced in a study of early stage breast cancer tumors. The repertoire was sequenced with immunoSEQ multiplex PCR; TCRdb's copy has only in-frame clones and lacks some. The data contain 55,000 to 70,000 clones, around 80% of them singletons. The sequencing input was blood. The receptor set was obtained from a person aged 35 to 50 with breast cancer.

This sequence joins TRBV6-5 and TRBJ1-5; D call uncertain. The length of the CDR3 is 14 residues. Germline CDR1 and CDR2: MNHEY and SVGAGI. V was pared by 0 bases and J by 4 bases, with 7 bases between. This CDR3 reads CASSYSRGNQPQHF. The CDR3 DNA follows: TGTGCCAGCAGTTACTCCCGGGGAAATCAGCCCCAGCATTTT.

The chain carries TRBV30 and TRBJ1-1; 8 bases line up with TRBD1. The CDR3 runs 14 residues. CDR1 and CDR2 (germline): GTSNPN, SVGIG (reference sequence). The junction had 8 bases not matched to a gene; V was cut back by 4 bases and J by 4 bases. This CDR3 is CAWKRTGKATEAFF. For the CDR3, the DNA is TGTGCCTGGAAACGGACAGGGAAGGCCACTGAAGCTTTCTTT. Complete variable domain (other parts from reference TRBV30 and TRBJ1-1): SQTIHQWPATLVQPVGSPLSLECTVEGTSNPNLYWYRQAAGRGLQLLFYSVGIGQISSEVPQNLSASRPQDRQFILSSKKLLLSDSGFYLCAWKRTGKATEAFFGQGTRLTVV.

The V and J genes are TRBV7-8 and TRBJ2-3; D may be TRBD2 (6 bases). Trimming stripped 8 bases from V and 0 bases from J, with 6 bases between. Germline V gives CDR1 SGHVS, CDR2 FQNEAQ. The CDR3 runs to 12 residues. The CDR3 loop reads CASGTSTDTQYF. In DNA form, the CDR3 reads TGTGCCAGCGGGACTAGCACAGATACGCAGTATTTT.

CDR3 nucleotide sequence: TGTGCCTGGAGTGTATCCCAGGGATGGACTGAAGCTTTCTTT. The encoded protein is CAWSVSQGWTEAFF. This chain uses TRBV30 with TRBJ1-1, with TRBD1 as a possible D gene (5 bases). The V end lost 0 bases, the J end lost 5 bases, and 13 bases lay between the germline ends. Germline CDR1 is GTSNPN and CDR2 is SVGIG (reference sequence). CDR3 length: 14 residues.

In its sample, this clone was seen once. This chain connects TRBV18 to TRBJ1-3; D perhaps matches TRBD1 (6 bases). Germline CDR1 is KGHSH and CDR2 is LQKENI. Trimming shortened V by 1 base and J by 4 bases, and 14 bases separated the two germline ends. The CDR3 is made up of 16 amino acids. The CDR3 loop is CASSPRGHRDGNTIYF. The DNA of the CDR3 is TGTGCCAGCTCACCACGGGGACACCGGGACGGAAACACCATATATTTT.

The chain recombines TRBV2 with TRBJ2-2; no clear D gene. The CDR3 consists of 15 residues. The V gene lost 6 bases and the J gene lost 1 base, with 12 bases spanning the gap. Germline CDR1 reads SNHLY; CDR2 reads FYNNEI. The CDR3 coding sequence is TGTGCCAGCAGAGTGGAACTAATGAACACCGGGGAGCTGTTTTTT. It yields the protein CASRVELMNTGELFF.

In the case of this clone: Different DNA sequences within this sample yield the same CDR3. The V gene is TRBV5-1, the J gene TRBJ2-7; D is ambiguous. CDR1 is SGHRS, CDR2 YFSETQ, per germline. V was cut by 0 bases and J by 4 bases, with 5 bases left in between. This CDR3 spans 12 amino acids. The CDR3 loop is CASSLDTYEQYF. The CDR3 coding sequence is TGCGCCAGCAGCTTGGATACGTACGAGCAGTACTTC.

The J gene is TRBJ2-1, the V gene TRBV30; TRBD1 agrees at 7 bases. The CDR3 contains 11 residues. The germline CDR1 and CDR2 sequences are GTSNPN and SVGIG (reference sequence). The J segment lost 6 bases and the V segment lost 8 bases, leaving 4 bases of the junction unmatched. Here the CDR3 DNA reads TGTGCCGGGGACAGCCGCAATGAGCAGTTCTTC. It specifies CAGDSRNEQFF.

This chain uses TRBV7-9 with TRBJ2-7; 10 bases fit TRBD1. V shed 5 bases, J shed 4 bases, and the junction held 5 bases outside the gene matches. The CDR3 consists of 14 residues. CDR1 is SEHNR and CDR2 is FQNEAQ in the germline V gene (reference sequence). The CDR3 bases are TGTGCCAGCAGCCGGACAGGGGGTACATACGAGCAGTACTTC. This gives the protein CASSRTGGTYEQYF.

The chain links TRBV11-1 to TRBJ2-3; 8 bases line up with TRBD2. Germline CDR1 is SGHAT and CDR2 is FQDESV (reference sequence). CDR3 length: 16 amino acids. V lost 3 bases and J lost 0; bases outside the gene matches: 5. CDR3: CASSFAAGVSTDTQYF. CDR3 DNA sequence: TGTGCCAGCAGCTTTGCAGCGGGAGTTAGCACAGATACGCAGTATTTT. Full variable domain (outside the CDR3, taken from reference TRBV11-1 and TRBJ2-3): EAEVAQSPRYKITEKSQAVAFWCDPISGHATLYWYRQILGQGPELLVQFQDESVVDDSQLPKDRFSAERLKGVDSTLKIQPAELGDSAMYLCASSFAAGVSTDTQYFGPGTRLTVL.

The chain couples TRBV28 to TRBJ1-2; D gene uncertain. V lost 4 bases and J 2 bases, leaving 17 bases between the germline ends. CDR1 MDHEN and CDR2 SYDVKM come from the germline V gene. The CDR3 contains 16 residues. The DNA of the CDR3 is TGTGCCAGCAGTTCGTCGACCGCACGGTTGAACTATGGCTACACCTTC. Translated: CASSSSTARLNYGYTF.

The chain carries TRBV30 and TRBJ1-2; 9 nucleotides align to TRBD1. J was trimmed by 4 bases and V by 2 bases; bases with no gene match: 14. Germline-derived CDR1 and CDR2 are GTSNPN and SVGIG (reference sequence). The CDR3 consists of 17 residues. As DNA, the CDR3 is TGTGCCTGGAGTCGGAGAGCCGAACAGGGGGCTTTCTATGGCTACACCTTC. This codes for CAWSRRAEQGAFYGYTF. The full variable domain, its missing parts supplied by reference TRBV30 and TRBJ1-2, is SQTIHQWPATLVQPVGSPLSLECTVEGTSNPNLYWYRQAAGRGLQLLFYSVGIGQISSEVPQNLSASRPQDRQFILSSKKLLLSDSGFYLCAWSRRAEQGAFYGYTFGSGTRLTVV.

The chain uses TRBV5-5 and TRBJ2-3; D remains ambiguous. The ends were cut back, 0 bases at V and 4 bases at J, with 3 bases in the middle. Germline V gives CDR1 SGHKS, CDR2 YYEKEE (reference sequence). CDR3 length equals 12 residues. For the CDR3, the DNA is TGTGCCAGCAGCTTGGAAGCAGATACGCAGTATTTT. Translating it yields CASSLEADTQYF.